Listed below are T cell receptor beta chains from one sample, sequenced in a study of T cells of healthy individuals. TCRdb reanalysed the 5' RACE reads using MiXCR and keeps one entry per CDR3 protein. Here the sample spans 100,000 or so distinct CDR3 sequences, roughly a sixth being singletons. Every receptor here comes from a human donor in good health. Each CDR3 is given with its conserved first and last residue. A D gene is named only where the DNA matches it firmly. The size entry is marked missing in some rows and otherwise reads once, few, many or a size class.

TRBJ1-2	NA	NA	TRBV6-1	CASNSARGGYTF	TGTGCCAGCAATTCAGCAAGGGGTGGCTACACCTTC
TRBJ2-5	TRBD2	few	TRBV28	CASTPGPRTSGRYAQYF	TGTGCCAGCACCCCCGGACCGCGGACTAGCGGGAGATACGCCCAGTACTTC
TRBJ2-1	NA	NA	TRBV7-8	CASSLGGSWKPYNEQFF	TGTGCCAGCAGCTTAGGGGGGTCGTGGAAACCCTACAATGAGCAGTTCTTC
TRBJ2-2	NA	NA	TRBV14	CASRPGHLTGELFF	TGTGCCAGCCGACCGGGACATCTCACCGGGGAGCTGTTTTTT
TRBJ2-7	NA	few	TRBV28	CASSFQYYEQYF	TGTGCCAGCAGTTTCCAGTACTACGAGCAGTACTTC
TRBJ2-7	NA	few	TRBV18	CASSPGPQYEQYF	TGTGCCAGCTCACCCGGGCCACAATACGAGCAGTACTTC
TRBJ2-5	NA	NA	TRBV6-2/TRBV6-3	CASRPGFRGRETQYF	TGTGCCAGCAGACCAGGGTTTCGAGGACGGGAGACCCAGTACTTC
TRBJ1-2	TRBD1	NA	TRBV4-3	CASSQGRGQGYGYTF	TGCGCCAGCAGCCAAGGCCGTGGACAGGGCTATGGCTACACCTTC
TRBJ2-7	NA	many	TRBV3-2	CASSQDNSYEQYF	TGTGCCAGCAGCCAAGACAACTCCTACGAGCAGTACTTC
TRBJ2-7	NA	few	TRBV20-1	CSVSQGGSEQYF	TGCAGTGTCTCACAGGGCGGGAGCGAGCAGTACTTC
TRBJ1-2	TRBD1	NA	TRBV20-1	CSARVPITGGGGYTF	TGCAGTGCTAGAGTCCCTATTACAGGGGGCGGCGGCTACACCTTC
TRBJ2-2	TRBD1	few	TRBV19	CASRGTGVTGELFF	TGTGCCAGTAGAGGGACAGGGGTAACCGGGGAGCTGTTTTTT
TRBJ2-3	NA	many	TRBV7-3	CASSLTRDSTDTQYF	TGTGCCAGCAGCTTAACTAGGGATAGCACAGATACGCAGTATTTT
TRBJ2-2	TRBD2	NA	TRBV4-2	CASSQDPGGGNTGELFF	TGTGCCAGCAGCCAAGATCCGGGAGGGGGGAACACCGGGGAGCTGTTTTTT
TRBJ2-7	NA	NA	TRBV6-2/TRBV6-3	CASSLGSSYEQYF	TGTGCCAGCAGCCTAGGTTCCTCCTACGAGCAGTACTTC
TRBJ2-5	NA	NA	TRBV29-1	CSVEASGETQYF	TGCAGCGTTGAAGCCTCGGGAGAGACCCAGTACTTC
TRBJ2-3	NA	few	TRBV7-2	CASRPQGTDTQYF	TGTGCCAGCAGACCACAGGGCACAGATACGCAGTATTTT
TRBJ1-1	NA	many	TRBV7-9	CASSLRTARTEAFF	TGTGCCAGCAGCTTAAGGACAGCTCGCACTGAAGCTTTCTTT